Each of the 7 T cell receptor beta chains below was sequenced from the same sample in a study of Graves' ophthalmopathy and Graves' hyperthyroidism. As the template, RNA transcripts were used to amplify TCR beta CDR3 regions. First-round RT-PCR with HTBI primers preceded a second-round multiplex PCR. TCRdb used MiXCR to reprocess the multiplex PCR reads, holding one entry per CDR3 protein. Of a few hundred thousand distinct CDR3 sequences listed, approximately 15% are singletons. Sequenced: peripheral blood. These receptors came from a woman between 18 and 29 years old with stable Graves' hyperthyroidism.

This clonotype was found many times. This chain joins TRBV3-1 and TRBJ1-1, with D hard to call. Germline V gene data show CDR1 as LGHDT and CDR2 as YNNKEL (reference sequence). V shed 1 base and J shed 6 bases, with 9 bases lying between them. The CDR3 extends over 13 amino acids. The CDR3 region has the DNA TGTGCCAGCAGCCAAGTCGGAGGCGCTGAAGCTTTCTTT. Its protein is CASSQVGGAEAFF.

This clonotype was seen repeatedly, ten times or more. The V call is TRBV6-5, the J call TRBJ2-2; the D is unclear. The CDR3 extends over 12 amino acids. The V end lost 5 bases, the J end lost 6 bases, and 7 bases lay between the germline ends. Per germline, CDR1 MNHEY and CDR2 SVGAGI. CDR3 coding DNA: TGTGCCAGCAGTCTCCCCGCCGGGGAGCTGTTTTTT. This encodes CASSLPAGELFF.

In this sample, this clonotype turned up a few times. The chain employs TRBV7-3 and TRBJ2-2; D is uncertain. V was clipped by 3 bases and J by 2 bases, with 4 bases between them. From germline, CDR1 is SGHTA and CDR2 FQGTGA. The CDR3 is made up of 13 amino acids. CDR3 in DNA: TGTGCCAGCAGCTTTAGTAACACCGGGGAGCTGTTTTTT. It is translated as CASSFSNTGELFF.

This clonotype was seen a few times. A single base separates this from a much larger clone, so it may be a read error. The V gene is TRBV6-2 or TRBV6-3, the J gene TRBJ2-7; 7 nucleotides line up with TRBD1. Germline assignment: CDR1 MNHEY and CDR2 SVGEGT. This CDR3 contains 15 residues. DNA for the CDR3: TGTGCCATCAGTTACCCGAGGGGGCCCTCCTACGAGCAGTACTTC. It is translated as CAISYPRGPSYEQYF.

This clonotype was recorded many times. V usage is TRBV19 and J usage is TRBJ1-3; D is unresolved. Germline V gene data show CDR1 as LNHDA and CDR2 as SQIVND (reference sequence). Trimming removed 5 bases from V and 7 bases from J, with 6 bases in between. The CDR3 totals 11 residues. The CDR3 DNA is TGTGCCAGTAGTGCCAAGAACACCATATATTTT. Its protein is CASSAKNTIYF. Based on the CDR3 plus reference TRBV19 and TRBJ1-3, the full variable domain is DGGITQSPKYLFRKEGQNVTLSCEQNLNHDAMYWYRQDPGQGLRLIYYSQIVNDFQKGDIAEGYSVSREKKESFPLTVTSAQKNPTAFYLCASSAKNTIYFGEGSWLTVV.

Regarding this clonotype: This sequence may be a read error, since a much larger clone differs from it by one base. Likely a read error: the CDR3 ends without its conserved phenylalanine or tryptophan. This chain joins TRBV7-9 and TRBJ1-1; unclear D gene. The germline V gene encodes CDR1 SEHNR and CDR2 FQNEAQ (reference sequence). Deletions cut 1 base from V and 7 bases from J, with 10 bases between. This CDR3 is built from 13 residues. CDR3 coding DNA: TGTGCCAGCAGCTTAGGAACAGTCGGTGAAGCTTTCGTT. It encodes CASSLGTVGEAFV.

There are a few counts of this clonotype. The chain combines TRBV28 with TRBJ1-5, with D perhaps TRBD1 (5 bases). The CDR3 is made up of 13 amino acids. V was trimmed by 10 bases and J by 7 bases, leaving 17 bases between them. Germline lookup yields CDR1 MDHEN and CDR2 SYDVKM. The CDR3 is CATSLRGTQPQHF. CDR3 nucleotides: TGTGCCACCTCTTTGAGGGGAACCCAGCCCCAGCATTTT.